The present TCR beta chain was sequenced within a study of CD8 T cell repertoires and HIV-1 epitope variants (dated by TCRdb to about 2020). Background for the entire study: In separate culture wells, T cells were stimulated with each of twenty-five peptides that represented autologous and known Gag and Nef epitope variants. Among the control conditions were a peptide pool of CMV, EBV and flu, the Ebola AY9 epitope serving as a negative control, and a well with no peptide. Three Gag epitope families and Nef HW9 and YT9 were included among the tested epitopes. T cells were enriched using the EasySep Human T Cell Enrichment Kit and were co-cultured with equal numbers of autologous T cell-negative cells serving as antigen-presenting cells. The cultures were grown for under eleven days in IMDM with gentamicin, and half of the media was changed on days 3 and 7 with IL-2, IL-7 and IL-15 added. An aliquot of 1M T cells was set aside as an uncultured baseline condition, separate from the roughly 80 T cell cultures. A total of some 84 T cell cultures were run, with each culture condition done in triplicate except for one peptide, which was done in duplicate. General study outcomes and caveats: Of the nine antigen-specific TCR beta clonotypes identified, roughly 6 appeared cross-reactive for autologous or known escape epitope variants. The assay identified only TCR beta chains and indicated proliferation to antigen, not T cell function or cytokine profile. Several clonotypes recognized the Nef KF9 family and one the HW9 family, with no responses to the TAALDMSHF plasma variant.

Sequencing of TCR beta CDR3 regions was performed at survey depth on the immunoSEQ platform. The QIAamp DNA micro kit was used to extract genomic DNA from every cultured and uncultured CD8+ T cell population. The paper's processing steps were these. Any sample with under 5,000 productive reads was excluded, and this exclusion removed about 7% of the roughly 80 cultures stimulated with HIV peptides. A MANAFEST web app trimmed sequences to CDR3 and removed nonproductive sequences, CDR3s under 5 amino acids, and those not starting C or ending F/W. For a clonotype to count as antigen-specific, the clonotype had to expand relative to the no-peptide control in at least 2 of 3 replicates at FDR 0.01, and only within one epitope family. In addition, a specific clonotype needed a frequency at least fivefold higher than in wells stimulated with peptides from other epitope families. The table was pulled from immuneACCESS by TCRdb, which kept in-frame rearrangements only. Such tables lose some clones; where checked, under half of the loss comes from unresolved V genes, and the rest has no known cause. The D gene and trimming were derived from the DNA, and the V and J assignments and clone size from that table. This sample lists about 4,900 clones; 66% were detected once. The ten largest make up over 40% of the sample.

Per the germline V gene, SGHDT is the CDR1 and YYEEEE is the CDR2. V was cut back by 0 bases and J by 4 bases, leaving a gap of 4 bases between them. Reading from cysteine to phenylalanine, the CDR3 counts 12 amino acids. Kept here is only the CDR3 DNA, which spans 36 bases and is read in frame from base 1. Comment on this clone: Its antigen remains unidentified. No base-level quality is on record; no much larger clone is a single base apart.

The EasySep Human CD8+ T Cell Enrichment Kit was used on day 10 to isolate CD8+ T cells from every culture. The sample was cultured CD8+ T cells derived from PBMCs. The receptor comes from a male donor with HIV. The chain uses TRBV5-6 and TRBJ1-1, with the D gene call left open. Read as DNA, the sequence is TGTGCCAGCAGCTTGGGGCTCACTGAAGCTTTCTTT. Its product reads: CASSLGLTEAFF.